This T cell receptor (beta chain) is drawn from a study of blood T cell repertoires in COVID-19. The CDR3 spans 15 residues. Trimming removed 3 bases at V and 2 bases at J, with 13 bases between. Germline loops: CDR1 MNHEY, CDR2 SMNVEV (reference sequence). The recovered donors of Cohort 3 showed two negative PCRs, clearance, or symptom resolution. TCRdb's copy holds only in-frame clones and misses some; the assay was immunoSEQ multiplex PCR. Here the sample spans 300,000 to 350,000 clones, roughly 88% being singletons. The V gene is TRBV27, the J gene TRBJ1-1; D not resolved. This TCR was sampled from a young man who had recovered from COVID-19. Sequencing used PBMCs or T cells enriched from blood (not recorded which). This chain's CDR3 is CASSFSSLANTEAFF. CDR3 sequence (DNA): TGTGCCAGCAGTTTTTCATCTTTAGCAAACACTGAAGCTTTCTTT.